This TCR beta chain was captured by sequencing in a study of T cell clonality in common variable immunodeficiency. Study results and limitations: Fewer deletions and N-nucleotide insertions were reportedly seen in common variable immunodeficiency TCR beta sequences.

This clone has ten or more counts. Antigen specificity is unknown. The read gets to within 3 residues of the CDR3 end, and the germline J gene fills in the rest. The assay was immunoSEQ multiplex PCR, and TCRdb's table has in-frame clones only and misses some. This repertoire lists 20,000 to 30,000 clones without singletons; approximately 25% sits in the top ten. Trimming cost V 2 bases and J 0 bases, with 12 bases left between them. CDR3 length equals 17 residues. CDR1 and CDR2 (germline): SGHRS, YFSETQ. The chain couples TRBV5-1 to TRBJ2-6, with a tentative D call TRBD2 (6 bases). This TCR came from a human donor with common variable immunodeficiency. The source material was peripheral blood mononuclear cells. CDR3 loop: CASSLGVGGSGANVLTF. The DNA read from the CDR3 is TGCGCCAGCAGCTTAGGGGTCGGGGGCTCTGGGGCCAACGTC.